The 17 T cell receptor beta chains below all came from one sample that was sequenced in a study of T-cell reconstitution after alpha-beta-depleted transplantation in children. During its preparation, the TCRbeta library received unique molecular identifiers. TCRdb re-called the PCR reads through MiXCR, storing one row per CDR3 protein. The repertoire includes under 750,000 distinct CDR3 sequences, under 25% of them detected once, and about 14% sits in the top ten. The source was PBMCs, mostly from graft donor cells, collected 360 days after TCRalphabeta/CD19-depleted stem cell transplant. The receptor source for this set is a boy younger than two who had a stem cell transplant for acute myeloid leukemia, so the T cells may come from the graft donor.

This clonotype showed up just a few times. The chain recombines TRBV4-1 with TRBJ2-7; 9 bases line up with TRBD2. Germline V gives CDR1 MGHRA, CDR2 YSYEKL. The trim removed 4 bases at V and 0 bases at J, leaving 10 bases unmatched. This CDR3 contains 17 residues. CDR3 coding DNA: TGCGCCAGCAGCCTCGCGCCTAGCGGGGCGCTCTCCTACGAGCAGTACGTC. Protein product: CASSLAPSGALSYEQYV.

This clonotype turned up a few times. V gene TRBV9 combines with J gene TRBJ2-2; maybe TRBD2 (6 bases). Between the trimmed V and J ends, which lost 0 bases and 5 bases, there was a span of 11 bases. This CDR3 has 15 residues. Germline V gene sequence: CDR1 SGDLS, CDR2 YYNGEE. CDR3 in DNA: TGTGCCAGCAGCGTAGGCCTTGGGGGGACCGGGGAGCTGTTTTTT. It translates to CASSVGLGGTGELFF.

The sample holds many counts of this clonotype. The chain links TRBV29-1 to TRBJ2-7; D might be TRBD2 (6 bases). CDR1 is SQVTM, CDR2 ANQGSEA, per germline. The CDR3 extends over 12 amino acids. V shed 3 bases and J shed 6 bases, with 12 bases lying between them. The CDR3 DNA reads as TGCAGCGTTGACGGCGGAGGGCCCGAGCAGTACTTC. Protein sequence: CSVDGGGPEQYF.

The chain has TRBV7-9 and TRBJ2-1; 8 bases match TRBD2. CDR3 length: 15 residues. CDR1 SEHNR and CDR2 FQNEAQ come from the germline V gene (reference sequence). J lost 7 bases, V lost 5 bases, and 10 bases had no gene match. CDR3 in DNA: TGTGCCAGCAGCCCCTTCAACGGGGGGGCGAATGAGCAGTTCTTC. Protein product: CASSPFNGGANEQFF.

V is TRBV5-1 and J is TRBJ2-3, with a weak D call TRBD2 (6 bases). V lost 3 bases to trimming and J lost 1 base, with 9 bases between them. CDR3 size: 14 residues. Germline values: CDR1 SGHRS, CDR2 YFSETQ. CDR3 residues: CASSSEGRTDTQYF. CDR3 nucleotide sequence: TGCGCCAGCAGCTCGGAGGGACGCACAGATACGCAGTATTTT.

In its sample, this clonotype was seen a few times. The rearrangement links TRBV5-1 to TRBJ2-7, with a possible D match to TRBD1 (5 bases). The length of the CDR3 is 14 residues. V gave up 0 bases and J gave up 3 bases, with 10 bases separating them. CDR1 is SGHRS and CDR2 is YFSETQ in the germline V gene. The CDR3 DNA is TGCGCCAGCAGCTTGGCCGACAGTTTCTACGAGCAGTACTTC. Translation: CASSLADSFYEQYF.

The chain links TRBV20-1 to TRBJ1-4, with D possibly being TRBD1 (5 bases). From germline, CDR1 is DFQATT and CDR2 SNEGSKA (reference sequence). V was pared by 0 bases and J by 4 bases, with 6 bases between. The CDR3 is made up of 13 amino acids. Here the CDR3 reads CSARDDSNEKLFF. The DNA for the CDR3 is TGCAGTGCTAGAGACGACAGTAATGAAAAACTGTTTTTT.

In its sample, this clonotype was seen a few times. The J gene is TRBJ2-5, the V gene TRBV5-1; tentatively, D is TRBD1 (5 bases). CDR1 and CDR2 from the germline V gene are SGHRS and YFSETQ. There are 14 residues in the CDR3. V dropped 4 bases and J dropped 4 bases, with 14 bases sitting between them. CDR3 protein: CASSDSLAVETQYF. The DNA for the CDR3 is TGCGCCAGCAGCGACAGTTTGGCGGTAGAGACCCAGTACTTC. Full variable domain (outside the CDR3, taken from reference TRBV5-1 and TRBJ2-5): KAGVTQTPRYLIKTRGQQVTLSCSPISGHRSVSWYQQTPGQGLQFLFEYFSETQRNKGNFPGRFSGRQFSNSRSEMNVSTLELGDSALYLCASSDSLAVETQYFGPGTRLLVL.

This chain connects TRBV12-3 or TRBV12-4 to TRBJ1-4; 9 bases are shared with TRBD1. The junction had 4 bases not matched to a gene; V was cut back by 2 bases and J by 6 bases. The CDR3 is made up of 15 amino acids. CDR3 sequence reads: CASSLPGTGYEKLFF. As DNA, the CDR3 is TGTGCCAGCAGTTTACCGGGGACAGGGTATGAAAAACTGTTTTTT.

This clonotype was counted a few times. V is TRBV20-1 and J is TRBJ2-7, with TRBD1 identical over 9 bases. The trim removed 4 bases at V and 4 bases at J, leaving 11 bases unmatched. The CDR3 runs 15 residues. Germline V gene data show CDR1 as DFQATT and CDR2 as SNEGSKA (reference sequence). CDR3 sequence (DNA): TGCAGTGCTATAAATCCCGGGACAGGGAGTTACGAGCAGTACTTC. Its translation: CSAINPGTGSYEQYF.

This clonotype was seen a handful of times. A much larger clone differs by one base, so this may be a read error. This chain connects TRBV3-1 to TRBJ2-2, with 8 bases identical to TRBD2. CDR3 length equals 17 residues. Germline CDR1 is LGHDT and CDR2 is YNNKEL (reference sequence). CDR3: CASTQDKRGPSAGELFF. Written as DNA, the CDR3 is TGTGCCAGCACCCAAGATAAGCGGGGGCCGAGCGCCGGGGAGCTGTTTTTT.

Of note for this clonotype: This clone may be a read error of a much larger clone one base away. The genes are TRBV20-1 and TRBJ2-7, with D tentatively TRBD1 (6 bases). CDR3 length: 11 residues. The ends were cut back, 4 bases at V and 2 bases at J, with 6 bases in the middle. The germline V gene encodes CDR1 DFQATT and CDR2 SNEGSKA (reference sequence). The CDR3 nucleotides are TGCAGTGCTACAGGGGCCTACGAGCAGTACTTC. Protein: CSATGAYEQYF.

This clonotype was seen many times. This CDR3 is CASSLLTDTLAGYGYTF. The CDR3 coding sequence is TGTGCCAGCAGTCTGCTTACGGACACCCTGGCGGGTTATGGCTACACCTTC. The V and J genes are TRBV12-3 or TRBV12-4 and TRBJ1-2; the D gene is possibly TRBD1 (5 bases). CDR3 length equals 17 residues. Deletions cut 5 bases from V and 5 bases from J, with 24 bases between.

This clonotype was counted a few times. The rearrangement joins TRBV12-3 or TRBV12-4 to TRBJ2-7; unclear D gene. Trimming stripped 5 bases from V and 0 bases from J, with 14 bases between. The CDR3 runs to 15 residues. The CDR3 sequence is CASSPLTESSYEQYF. The CDR3 nucleotides read TGTGCCAGCAGTCCCCTAACGGAGAGCTCCTACGAGCAGTACTTC.

The J gene is TRBJ1-6, the V gene TRBV27, with D unclear. This CDR3 is 14 amino acids long. Germline loops: CDR1 MNHEY, CDR2 SMNVEV (reference sequence). Trimming left V 5 bases short and J 7 bases short, with 12 bases between. This CDR3 reads CASSPVGGNSPLHF. The CDR3 DNA reads as TGTGCCAGCAGTCCGGTTGGAGGAAATTCACCCCTCCACTTT.

This clonotype was counted between two and nine times. This sequence joins TRBV29-1 and TRBJ2-3, with D possibly matching TRBD2 (6 bases). CDR3 length: 14 residues. Germline V lookup: CDR1 SQVTM, CDR2 ANQGSEA. V was trimmed by 5 bases and J by 5 bases, leaving 17 bases between them. The CDR3 loop reads CSVLGLHEQDTQYF. The CDR3 bases are TGCAGCGTTTTGGGACTCCATGAGCAAGATACGCAGTATTTT.

This clonotype was seen a handful of times. The chain links TRBV20-1 to TRBJ1-2, with TRBD1 matching over 8 bases. Looked up from germline, CDR1 is DFQATT and CDR2 is SNEGSKA (reference sequence). This CDR3 is built from 16 residues. The junction had 10 bases not matched to a gene; V was cut back by 3 bases and J by 1 base. CDR3 sequence (DNA): TGCAGTGCTAGGGGGAACGACAGGGGATATAACTATGGCTACACCTTC. Its protein is CSARGNDRGYNYGYTF.